The 32 T cell receptor beta chains below come from one sample, sequenced in a study of shared clonotypes between healthy human individuals. CD8 cells classed as naive were CD45RO-negative and positively selected for CCR7, excluding terminally differentiated effector memory CD45RA+ cells. Profiling relied on immunoSEQ multiplex PCR, and the TCRdb table lists in-frame clones only, not all of them. The sample includes some 2,000,000 clones, about 95% seen only once; the top ten take 1.1%. Material for sequencing was naive CD8+ T cells sorted from blood. The receptors originated from a man between 18 and 35 years old in good health.

This rearrangement joins TRBV11-2 to TRBJ2-5, with TRBD2 identical over 9 bases. This CDR3 is 15 amino acids long. Germline V gene lookup returns CDR1 SGHAT and CDR2 FQNNGV. After removal of 5 bases from V and 5 bases from J, the junction contained 9 bases not matched to a gene. CDR3 coding DNA: TGTGCCAGCAGCCCCCTGGGGAGCGGGGGGGAGACCCAGTACTTC. It translates to CASSPLGSGGETQYF.

The count of this clone is one. The same CDR3 can be traced to other DNA sequences in this sample. This chain uses TRBV5-4 with TRBJ1-1; the D gene is possibly TRBD1 (5 bases). The CDR3 covers 14 residues. Germline assignment: CDR1 SGHNT and CDR2 YYREEE (reference sequence). The V end lost 2 bases, the J end lost 3 bases, and 11 bases lay between the germline ends. DNA of the CDR3: TGTGCCAGCAGCTTCCAGGGAGGGGACACTGAAGCTTTCTTT. Its protein is CASSFQGGDTEAFF.

The chain uses TRBV27 and TRBJ2-1; 7 nucleotides line up with TRBD2. The CDR3 contains 12 residues. From germline, CDR1 is MNHEY and CDR2 SMNVEV (reference sequence). V lost 8 bases to trimming and J lost 10 bases; unmatched junction nucleotides: 8. This CDR3 is CASSPPGREQFF. In DNA form, the CDR3 reads TGTGCCAGCTCCCCCCCCGGGAGGGAGCAGTTCTTC.

A remark on this clone: The sample has other DNA sequences that encode this CDR3 too. This chain connects TRBV4-1 to TRBJ2-5; 7 nucleotides agree with TRBD1. Germline loops: CDR1 MGHRA, CDR2 YSYEKL. CDR3 size: 13 residues. The V and J ends lost 4 bases and 3 bases, in that order; junction bases with no gene match: 2. The CDR3 here is CASSLDREETQYF. Written as DNA, the CDR3 is TGCGCCAGCAGCCTTGACAGGGAAGAGACCCAGTACTTC.

In regard to this clone: Other DNA sequences in this sample translate to the same CDR3. The chain links TRBV19 to TRBJ2-7; D may match TRBD1 or TRBD2 (5 bases each). The CDR3 loop spans 13 amino acids. CDR1 and CDR2 (germline): LNHDA, SQIVND (reference sequence). Trimming cost V 3 bases and J 2 bases, with 8 bases left between them. CDR3 in DNA: TGTGCCAGTAGTATGGGGGAAGCCTACGAGCAGTACTTC. Its protein product is CASSMGEAYEQYF.

This clone came up a few times. The J gene is TRBJ1-2, the V gene TRBV19, with 7 bases fitting TRBD1. Germline V gene data show CDR1 as LNHDA and CDR2 as SQIVND (reference sequence). The CDR3 has 11 amino acids. CDR3 DNA: TGTAAGCGACAGGGCGACTATGGCTACACCTTC. Its translation: CKRQGDYGYTF.

This clone was counted a few times. Other DNA sequences in the sample encode the same CDR3. The rearrangement uses TRBV27 and TRBJ2-2; no firm D call. The CDR3 contains 13 residues. From germline, CDR1 is MNHEY and CDR2 SMNVEV (reference sequence). Trimming pared 0 bases from V and 2 bases from J, leaving 1 base between. CDR3 coding DNA: TGTGCCAGCAGTTTATCTAACACCGGGGAGCTGTTTTTT. It yields the protein CASSLSNTGELFF.

The chain combines TRBV25-1 with TRBJ1-4, with D maybe TRBD1 (5 bases). From germline, CDR1 is MGHDK and CDR2 SYGVNS. Trimming cost V 1 base and J 4 bases, with 10 bases left between them. CDR3 length equals 15 residues. CDR3 sequence: CASSEFATVNEKLFF. The DNA for the CDR3 is TGTGCCAGCAGTGAATTCGCGACAGTTAATGAAAAACTGTTTTTT.

This chain links TRBV7-8 with TRBJ2-7, with 10 bases lining up with TRBD1. From germline, CDR1 is SGHVS and CDR2 FQNEAQ. V lost 3 bases, J lost 5 bases, and 4 bases stayed unmatched. The CDR3 runs 14 residues. The CDR3, as DNA: TGTGCCAGCAGCTTGGGACAGGGGAACAACGAGCAGTACTTC. Its translation is CASSLGQGNNEQYF.

The V and J genes are TRBV29-1 and TRBJ2-7; D might be TRBD2 (6 bases). The germline CDR1 and CDR2 sequences are SQVTM and ANQGSEA. This CDR3 has 14 residues. The V and J ends lost 0 bases and 6 bases respectively, with 15 bases between them. CDR3 sequence reads: CSVEDGGRGVEQYF. In DNA form, the CDR3 reads TGCAGCGTTGAAGACGGAGGGAGAGGGGTCGAGCAGTACTTC.

This rearrangement joins TRBV6-6 to TRBJ2-7; unclear D gene. Trimming pared 6 bases from V and 6 bases from J, leaving 12 bases between. CDR1 MNHNY and CDR2 SVGAGI come from the germline V gene (reference sequence). CDR3 length: 12 amino acids. CDR3 DNA sequence: TGTGCCAGCAGCCTCTCGGTCGCCGAGCAGTACTTC. Translating it yields CASSLSVAEQYF.

The chain carries TRBV5-1 and TRBJ2-3; 8 bases line up with TRBD1. Germline CDR1 reads SGHRS; CDR2 reads YFSETQ. V was pared by 3 bases and J by 3 bases, with 9 bases of the junction left unmatched. The CDR3 has 16 residues. This CDR3 reads CASSSLGQGATDTQYF. In nucleotides, the CDR3 is TGCGCCAGCAGCTCCCTCGGCCAGGGGGCAACAGATACGCAGTATTTT. Full variable domain (rest looked up from reference TRBV5-1 and TRBJ2-3): KAGVTQTPRYLIKTRGQQVTLSCSPISGHRSVSWYQQTPGQGLQFLFEYFSETQRNKGNFPGRFSGRQFSNSRSEMNVSTLELGDSALYLCASSSLGQGATDTQYFGPGTRLTVL.

J is TRBJ2-2 and V is TRBV28, with unresolved D. Germline V CDR1 and CDR2: MDHEN, SYDVKM. This CDR3 has 14 residues. V was pared by 5 bases and J by 2 bases, with 9 bases between. This CDR3 reads CASSLWSNTGELFF. CDR3 nucleotide sequence: TGTGCCAGCAGTCTCTGGAGCAACACCGGGGAGCTGTTTTTT.

This clone was observed once. This sample also contains other DNA sequences that code for the same CDR3. The genes are TRBV28 and TRBJ2-7; D uncertain. Germline CDR1 reads MDHEN; CDR2 reads SYDVKM. The CDR3 has 12 residues. The V end lost 5 bases, the J end lost 0 bases, and 5 bases lay between the germline ends. For the CDR3, the DNA is TGTGCCAGCAGTCTCCTCTCCTACGAGCAGTACTTC. Protein sequence: CASSLLSYEQYF.

V is TRBV29-1 and J is TRBJ2-5, with 7 bases matching TRBD2. This CDR3 spans 15 amino acids. The V gene's germline CDR1 is SQVTM and CDR2 ANQGSEA. V lost 1 base, J lost 0 bases, and 5 bases stayed unmatched. CDR3 residues: CSVEGVSGYQETQYF. CDR3 nucleotide sequence: TGCAGCGTTGAAGGGGTTAGCGGGTACCAAGAGACCCAGTACTTC.

This clone was observed once. The genes are TRBV28 and TRBJ1-2; no firm D call. The V and J ends lost 2 bases and 8 bases respectively, with 12 bases between them. In germline, CDR1 is MDHEN, CDR2 SYDVKM. The CDR3 has 13 amino acids. CDR3 coding DNA: TGTGCCAGCAGTTTAGTCTTGACGGAAGGCTACACCTTC. Translating gives CASSLVLTEGYTF.

The chain couples TRBV9 to TRBJ2-1; D unresolved. The CDR3 covers 12 residues. The germline V gene has CDR1 SGDLS and CDR2 YYNGEE. Trimming took off 3 bases at V and 4 bases at J, with 5 bases between the two ends. Here the CDR3 DNA reads TGTGCCAGCAGCGCGGCTTACAATGAGCAGTTCTTC. Protein: CASSAAYNEQFF. Looking up the rest from reference TRBV9 and TRBJ2-1 gives the full variable domain: DSGVTQTPKHLITATGQRVTLRCSPRSGDLSVYWYQQSLDQGLQFLIQYYNGEERAKGNILERFSAQQFPDLHSELNLSSLELGDSALYFCASSAAYNEQFFGPGTRLTVL.

This clone was observed once. The V call is TRBV27, the J call TRBJ1-2; 10 bases map to TRBD1. With 3 bases clipped from V and 5 bases from J, the junction kept 3 bases outside the gene matches. CDR1 and CDR2 (germline): MNHEY, SMNVEV (reference sequence). The CDR3 runs 14 residues. The CDR3 DNA reads TGTGCCAGCAGTTTTGCGGGACAGGGGTATGGCTACACCTTC. It yields the protein CASSFAGQGYGYTF.

V usage is TRBV18 and J usage is TRBJ2-7; TRBD2 matches at 9 bases. V gave up 5 bases and J gave up 4 bases; unmatched junction bases: 9. Germline V lookup: CDR1 KGHSH, CDR2 LQKENI. This CDR3 is 15 amino acids long. The CDR3 coding sequence is TGTGCCAGCTCATCTAGCGGGGCAACCCCATACGAGCAGTACTTC. As protein: CASSSSGATPYEQYF.

The rearrangement links TRBV5-4 to TRBJ1-2; D is unclear. V shed 6 bases and J shed 4 bases, with 13 bases lying between them. The germline V gene has CDR1 SGHNT and CDR2 YYREEE (reference sequence). The CDR3 length is 13 residues. In nucleotides, the CDR3 is TGTGCCAGCAAGCTTGGTCCTGCCTATGGCTACACCTTC. It translates to CASKLGPAYGYTF.

CDR3 sequence: CASSLHPRTTGELFF. DNA of the CDR3: TGTGCCAGCAGCCTTCATCCTAGAACCACCGGGGAGCTGTTTTTT. V gene TRBV13 combines with J gene TRBJ2-2; D not certain. From germline, CDR1 is PRHDT and CDR2 FYEKMQ (reference sequence). The V end was cut by 5 bases, the J end by 4 bases, with 14 bases between. This CDR3 contains 15 residues.

V usage is TRBV10-1 and J usage is TRBJ2-2; possible D gene TRBD2, 6 bases. This CDR3 is 16 amino acids long. The V gene's germline CDR1 is WNHNN and CDR2 SYGVQD (reference sequence). Trimming took 2 bases from V and 5 from J, leaving 15 bases between them. CDR3 bases: TGCGCCAGCAGTGAGGGAGCGGGCAAAGAGACCGGGGAGCTGTTTTTT. This sequence encodes CASSEGAGKETGELFF.

The chain carries TRBV6-1 and TRBJ2-3, with D possibly TRBD2 on 5 matching bases. The V end lost 5 bases, the J end lost 6 bases, and 15 bases lay between the germline ends. This CDR3 region has 14 residues. Looked up from germline, CDR1 is MNHNS and CDR2 is SASEGT. CDR3 sequence reads: CASSPMDWFDTQYF. For the CDR3, the DNA is TGTGCCAGCAGTCCGATGGACTGGTTCGATACGCAGTATTTT.

This clone was detected only once. This chain's CDR3 is CASSLGTGDLEKLFF. The CDR3 coding sequence is TGTGCCAGCAGTCTGGGGACAGGGGATCTCGAAAAACTGTTTTTT. This rearrangement joins TRBV6-5 to TRBJ1-4, with 10 bases aligning to TRBD1. Germline loops: CDR1 MNHEY, CDR2 SVGAGI. The junction had 8 bases not matched to a gene; V was cut back by 5 bases and J by 8 bases. The CDR3 is 15 amino acids.

The V call is TRBV10-3, the J call TRBJ2-7; 7 nucleotides align to TRBD1. The CDR3 runs to 14 residues. J gave up 6 bases and V 2 bases, and 7 bases lay outside the gene matches. Germline V lookup: CDR1 ENHRY, CDR2 SYGVKD. CDR3 amino acids: CAISEGQTGSEQYF. CDR3 nucleotides: TGTGCCATCAGTGAGGGACAGACAGGGAGCGAGCAGTACTTC.

The J gene is TRBJ1-3, the V gene TRBV5-4; D possibly corresponds to TRBD1 (5 bases). The CDR3 is 14 amino acids. The germline V gene encodes CDR1 SGHNT and CDR2 YYREEE (reference sequence). With 2 bases removed from V and 6 bases from J, the gap between germline ends came to 12 bases. The CDR3 reads CASSFGGALNTIYF. The CDR3 DNA is TGTGCCAGCAGCTTCGGAGGGGCTCTAAACACCATATATTTT. Full variable domain (rest looked up from reference TRBV5-4 and TRBJ1-3): ETGVTQSPTHLIKTRGQQVTLRCSSQSGHNTVSWYQQALGQGPQFIFQYYREEENGRGNFPPRFSGLQFPNYSSELNVNALELDDSALYLCASSFGGALNTIYFGEGSWLTVV.

The chain joins TRBV28 to TRBJ1-5; D not resolved. The CDR3 length is 14 residues. Germline V CDR1 and CDR2: MDHEN, SYDVKM. Trimming removed 5 bases at V and 3 bases at J, with 11 bases between. As DNA, the CDR3 is TGTGCCAGCAGTCTTAGGGAGTTCAATCAGCCCCAGCATTTT. It yields the protein CASSLREFNQPQHF.

Details on this clone: The sample holds other DNA sequences that translate to the same CDR3. The chain links TRBV25-1 to TRBJ2-7; no clear D. The V gene's germline CDR1 is MGHDK and CDR2 SYGVNS. This CDR3 comprises 12 residues. Between the trimmed V and J ends, which lost 4 bases and 2 bases, there was a span of 6 bases. CDR3 residues: CASSVGTYEQYF. As DNA, the CDR3 is TGTGCCAGCAGTGTCGGCACCTACGAGCAGTACTTC.

The rearrangement uses TRBV4-1 and TRBJ1-5; D call uncertain. CDR3 length equals 14 residues. In germline, CDR1 is MGHRA, CDR2 YSYEKL. The V end was cut by 4 bases, the J end by 7 bases, with 14 bases between. The CDR3 DNA sequence: TGCGCCAGCAGCCCCTCCCGGGAGGTCCAGCCCCAGCATTTT. This gives the protein CASSPSREVQPQHF.

The V and J genes are TRBV5-1 and TRBJ1-5; D is unclear. This CDR3 is 18 amino acids long. The V gene's germline CDR1 is SGHRS and CDR2 YFSETQ. Trimming removed 4 bases from V and 1 base from J, with 21 bases in between. CDR3 residues: CASSNQVGESRSNQPQHF. CDR3 coding DNA: TGCGCCAGCAGCAACCAGGTTGGGGAATCGAGGAGCAATCAGCCCCAGCATTTT.

The genes are TRBV28 and TRBJ2-7, with TRBD2 matching 10 bases. This CDR3 comprises 14 residues. Germline V lookup: CDR1 MDHEN, CDR2 SYDVKM. After removal of 3 bases from V and 5 bases from J, the junction contained 4 bases not matched to a gene. The CDR3 here is CASSFALAGDEQYF. In DNA form, the CDR3 reads TGTGCCAGCAGTTTCGCGCTAGCGGGGGACGAGCAGTACTTC.

The rearrangement uses TRBV10-3 and TRBJ2-7; TRBD2 agrees at 7 bases. This CDR3 comprises 14 residues. J was trimmed by 4 bases and V by 3 bases; bases with no gene match: 6. From germline, CDR1 is ENHRY and CDR2 SYGVKD. The CDR3 loop is CAISDQRGGYEQYF. The CDR3, as DNA: TGTGCCATCAGTGATCAGCGGGGAGGATACGAGCAGTACTTC.